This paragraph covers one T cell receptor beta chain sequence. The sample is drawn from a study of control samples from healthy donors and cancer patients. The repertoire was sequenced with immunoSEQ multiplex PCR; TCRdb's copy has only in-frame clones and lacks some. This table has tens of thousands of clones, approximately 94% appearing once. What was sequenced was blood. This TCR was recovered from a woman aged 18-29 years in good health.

In DNA form, the CDR3 reads TGTGCCATCAGTGTGGGACTAGCGGGGGGGCCGGTAAACTACGAGCAGTACTTC. Amino acid sequence: CAISVGLAGGPVNYEQYF. The chain has TRBV10-3 and TRBJ2-7; 16 bases fit TRBD2. The V gene end was trimmed by 4 bases and the J gene end by 3 bases; junction bases not matched to a gene: 9. CDR1 is ENHRY, CDR2 SYGVKD, per germline. The CDR3 totals 18 residues.